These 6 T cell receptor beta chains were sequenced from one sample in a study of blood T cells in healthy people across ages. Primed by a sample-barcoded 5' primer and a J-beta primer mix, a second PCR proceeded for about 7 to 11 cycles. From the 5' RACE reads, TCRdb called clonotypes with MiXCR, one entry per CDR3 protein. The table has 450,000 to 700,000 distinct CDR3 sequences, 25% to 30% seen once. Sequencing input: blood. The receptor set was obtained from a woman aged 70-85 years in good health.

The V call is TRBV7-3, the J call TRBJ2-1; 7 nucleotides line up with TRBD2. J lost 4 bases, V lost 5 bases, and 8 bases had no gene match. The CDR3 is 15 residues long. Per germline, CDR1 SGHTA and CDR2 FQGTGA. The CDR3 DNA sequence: TGTGCCAGCAGCCAGAATAGCGGGTCGTACAATGAGCAGTTCTTC. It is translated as CASSQNSGSYNEQFF.

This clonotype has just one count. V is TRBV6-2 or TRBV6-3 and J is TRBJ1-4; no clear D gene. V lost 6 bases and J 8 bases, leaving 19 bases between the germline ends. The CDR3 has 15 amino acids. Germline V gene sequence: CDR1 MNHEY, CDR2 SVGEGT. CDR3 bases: TGTGCCAGCAGACTCGCGGGGAGGGAGAGCGAAAAACTGTTTTTT. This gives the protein CASRLAGRESEKLFF.

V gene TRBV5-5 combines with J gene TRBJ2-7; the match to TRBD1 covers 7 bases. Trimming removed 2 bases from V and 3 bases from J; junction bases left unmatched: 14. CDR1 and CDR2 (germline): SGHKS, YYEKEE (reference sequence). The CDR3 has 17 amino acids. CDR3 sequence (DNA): TGTGCCAGCAGCTTCGTAAGGGACAGTCAAGGGGTCTACGAGCAGTACTTC. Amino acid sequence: CASSFVRDSQGVYEQYF.

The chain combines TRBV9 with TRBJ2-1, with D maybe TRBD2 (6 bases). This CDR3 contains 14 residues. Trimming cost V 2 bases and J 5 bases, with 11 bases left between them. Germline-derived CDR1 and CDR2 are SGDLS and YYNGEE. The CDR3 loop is CASSVMGLDNEQFF. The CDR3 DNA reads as TGTGCCAGCAGCGTGATGGGACTGGACAATGAGCAGTTCTTC. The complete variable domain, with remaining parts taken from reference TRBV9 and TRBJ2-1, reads DSGVTQTPKHLITATGQRVTLRCSPRSGDLSVYWYQQSLDQGLQFLIQYYNGEERAKGNILERFSAQQFPDLHSELNLSSLELGDSALYFCASSVMGLDNEQFFGPGTRLTVL.

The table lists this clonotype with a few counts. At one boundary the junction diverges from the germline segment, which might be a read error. The CDR3 bases are TGTGCCAGCAGCTCTTCTAGCGGGGGGTGGACGGGTGGTCGTAACACAGATATGCAGTATTTT. Amino acid sequence: CASSSSSGGWTGGRNTDMQYF. The chain joins TRBV7-2 to TRBJ2-3, with 11 bases lining up with TRBD2. Germline V CDR1 and CDR2: SGHTA, FQGNSA. The CDR3 is 21 amino acids.

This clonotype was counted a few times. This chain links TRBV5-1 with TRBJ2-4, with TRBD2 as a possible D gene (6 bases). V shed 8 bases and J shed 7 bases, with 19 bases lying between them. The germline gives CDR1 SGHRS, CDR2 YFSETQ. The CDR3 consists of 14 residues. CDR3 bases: TGCGCCAGTAGCCCCCTGACTAGTCAGAACATTCAGTACTTC. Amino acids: CASSPLTSQNIQYF.